The 17 T cell receptor beta chains given below trace back to one sample, sequenced in a study of tumor and adjacent non-tumor tissue in lung cancer. The library came from three nested PCR rounds adapted from ARM-PCR protocols. TCRdb passed the multiplex PCR reads through MiXCR, listing each CDR3 protein once. The repertoire holds tens of thousands of distinct CDR3 sequences, with approximately 60% as singletons. No cell sorting was done before RNA was extracted from the tissue. Distant lung tissue was collected more than 3 cm away from the tumor edge. Sequencing was done on a sample of distant non-tumor lung tissue. The receptors were sampled from a woman aged 40 to 55 with non-small cell lung cancer.

This clonotype appeared many times. This chain links TRBV6-6 with TRBJ2-3; D possibly corresponds to TRBD2 (6 bases). The V gene lost 0 bases and the J gene lost 5 bases, with 12 bases spanning the gap. Germline V gene lookup returns CDR1 MNHNY and CDR2 SVGAGI (reference sequence). This CDR3 is built from 15 residues. In DNA form, the CDR3 reads TGTGCCAGCAGTTACTCGGCGGGGTATAAAGATACGCAGTATTTT. This codes for CASSYSAGYKDTQYF.

On this clonotype itself: This clone may be a read error of a much larger clone one base away. As DNA, the CDR3 is TGCTGTGCTAGGATGACAGGGGGCGTGGGGGATGAGCAGTTCTTC. Amino acid sequence: CCARMTGGVGDEQFF. The V and J genes are TRBV20-1 and TRBJ2-1; 10 bases fit TRBD1. Germline loops: CDR1 DFQATT, CDR2 SNEGSKA (reference sequence). This CDR3 contains 15 residues.

This clonotype was recorded a few times. A junction boundary mismatches the germline segment, possibly from a read error. The gene calls are TRBV7-9 and TRBJ1-1; D unclear. CDR3 length: 11 amino acids. Germline V gene lookup returns CDR1 SEHNR and CDR2 FQNEAQ (reference sequence). CDR3 coding DNA: TGTGCCAGCAGCTCGGTTGGCGGAGCTTCCTTT. This sequence encodes CASSSVGGASF.

Details on this clonotype: An end of the junction differs from the germline gene, which may be a read error. The chain carries TRBV11-2 and TRBJ2-1; the D is unclear. Germline V CDR1 and CDR2: SGHAT, FQNNGV. CDR3 length equals 13 residues. The DNA for the CDR3 is TGTGCCAGTAGCTCGCTTGGCGCCGGTGAGCATTTCTTC. Encoded protein: CASSSLGAGEHFF. The entire variable domain, with the rest obtained from reference TRBV11-2 and TRBJ2-1, is as follows: EAGVAQSPRYKIIEKRQSVAFWCNPISGHATLYWYQQILGQGPKLLIQFQNNGVVDDSQLPKDRFSAERLKGVDSTLKIQPAKLEDSAVYLCASSSLGAGEHFFGPGTRLTVL.

This clonotype was observed a single time. The junction and the germline gene differ at one end; a read error may be behind it. The rearrangement joins TRBV12-3 or TRBV12-4 to TRBJ2-7; the D is unclear. The CDR3 extends over 14 amino acids. The CDR3 region is CASSLSHPAYVQYF. In DNA form, the CDR3 reads TGTGCCAGCAGTTTATCGCATCCCGCCTACGTGCAGTACTTC.

The chain uses TRBV11-2 and TRBJ2-3, with 8 bases matching TRBD2. Germline loops: CDR1 SGHAT, CDR2 FQNNGV. The J segment lost 0 bases and the V segment lost 1 base, leaving 6 bases of the junction unmatched. This CDR3 region has 17 residues. The CDR3 bases are TGTGCCAGCAGCTTAGTTGACGGGGGGGAGAGCACAGATACGCAGTATTTT. As protein: CASSLVDGGESTDTQYF.

A word on this clonotype: At one of its ends the junction is not consistent with the germline gene, which may arise from a read error. The chain recombines TRBV11-3 with TRBJ2-7; the match to TRBD1 covers 7 bases. The CDR3 length is 14 residues. In germline, CDR1 is SGHNT, CDR2 YENEEA. In DNA form, the CDR3 reads TGTGCCAGCAACCCCGGACAGGATTCCTACGAGCAATACTTC. Its translation is CASNPGQDSYEQYF.

This clonotype has a handful of counts. This chain joins TRBV6-5 and TRBJ1-1; maybe TRBD1 (5 bases). This CDR3 spans 14 amino acids. Germline CDR1 and CDR2: MNHEY and SVGAGI. The CDR3 here is CASGSLGRDTEAFF. The CDR3 DNA reads TGTGCTAGCGGTAGCCTGGGACGGGACACTGAAGCTTTCTTT.

Regarding this clonotype: Compared with germline, one end of the junction differs, possibly owing to a read error. The genes are TRBV10-2 and TRBJ1-2; 11 bases agree with TRBD1. The CDR3 has 14 residues. CDR1 WSHSY and CDR2 SAAADI come from the germline V gene. In DNA, the CDR3 is TGCGTCAGCACCGGACAGGGGGCGAACTATGACTACACCTTC. The encoded protein is CVSTGQGANYDYTF.

Worth noting for this clonotype: One end of the junction does not line up with germline, which may come from a read error. V is TRBV5-6 and J is TRBJ1-4; D may be TRBD1 (5 bases). This CDR3 is built from 16 residues. Germline values: CDR1 SGHDT, CDR2 YYEEEE. This chain's CDR3 is CASSRRSTGGNEKLSF. The CDR3 DNA is TGTGCCAGCAGCCGACGATCGACCGGGGGGAATGAAAAACTGTCTTTT.

In this sample, this clonotype turned up many times. CDR3 sequence: CASSWGGQVDEQYF. The CDR3 DNA reads TGTGCCAGCAGTTGGGGAGGACAGGTTGACGAGCAGTACTTC. The chain uses TRBV6-2 or TRBV6-3 and TRBJ2-7; maybe TRBD1 (7 bases). This CDR3 is built from 14 residues. Deletions cut 4 bases from V and 5 bases from J, with 15 bases between. Germline V gene lookup returns CDR1 MNHEY and CDR2 SVGEGT.

The rearrangement uses TRBV4-1 and TRBJ2-5, with TRBD2 matching 9 bases. The CDR3 has 14 amino acids. With V trimmed by 1 base and J by 5 bases, 2 bases remained unmatched. Per germline, CDR1 MGHRA and CDR2 YSYEKL. The CDR3 loop is CASSQGGGAETQYF. CDR3 nucleotide sequence: TGCGCCAGCAGCCAAGGCGGGGGGGCGGAGACCCAGTACTTC.

The chain carries TRBV6-5 and TRBJ2-7; no reliable D call. With 6 bases removed from V and 2 bases from J, the gap between germline ends came to 14 bases. In germline, CDR1 is MNHEY, CDR2 SVGAGI. This CDR3 comprises 14 residues. The CDR3 DNA reads TGTGCCAGCAGGAGTAGGCCTTATACCTACGAGCAGTACTTC. Translation gives CASRSRPYTYEQYF.

The CDR3 DNA sequence: TGTGCCAGCAGCTCTAGGACAGGAGGTTCCTACGAGCAGTACTTC. It translates to CASSSRTGGSYEQYF. The chain couples TRBV7-2 to TRBJ2-7; 7 bases map to TRBD1. CDR1 is SGHTA and CDR2 is FQGNSA in the germline V gene. Trimming removed 4 bases from V and 1 base from J; junction bases left unmatched: 7. The CDR3 consists of 15 residues.

Details on this clonotype: Germline and junction disagree at one end, which may indicate a read error. The V gene is TRBV11-2, the J gene TRBJ1-1, with a weak D call TRBD1 (5 bases). The CDR3 covers 14 residues. In germline, CDR1 is SGHAT, CDR2 FQNNGV. The DNA for the CDR3 is TGTGCCAGCAGCTTTTCCTGGGGGAGCACTGAAACTTTCTTT. Amino acids: CASSFSWGSTETFF.

Concerning this clonotype: Its ends do not fully match the called genes, so a read error is possible. The chain combines TRBV11-2 with TRBJ2-7; 7 bases map to TRBD1. Germline CDR1 reads SGHAT; CDR2 reads FQNNGV. This CDR3 region has 13 residues. The CDR3 nucleotides read TGCACCAGCAGCCCGGACAGGAATAGGGAGCAGTACTTC. Its translation is CTSSPDRNREQYF. Drawing the rest from reference TRBV11-2 and TRBJ2-7, the complete variable domain is EAGVAQSPRYKIIEKRQSVAFWCNPISGHATLYWYQQILGQGPKLLIQFQNNGVVDDSQLPKDRFSAERLKGVDSTLKIQPAKLEDSAVYLCTSSPDRNREQYFGPGTRLTVT.

As for this clonotype: Since no conserved phenylalanine or tryptophan closes the CDR3, a read error is the likely cause. This sequence joins TRBV4-2 and TRBJ2-7; no clear D. Between the trimmed V and J ends, which lost 4 bases and 3 bases, there was a span of 16 bases. The CDR3 contains 15 residues. Germline assignment: CDR1 LGHNA and CDR2 YNFKEQ. This chain's CDR3 is CASSRLLAEGYEQYL. CDR3 bases: TGTGCCAGCAGCCGGCTTCTCGCTGAAGGCTACGAGCAGTACCTC.